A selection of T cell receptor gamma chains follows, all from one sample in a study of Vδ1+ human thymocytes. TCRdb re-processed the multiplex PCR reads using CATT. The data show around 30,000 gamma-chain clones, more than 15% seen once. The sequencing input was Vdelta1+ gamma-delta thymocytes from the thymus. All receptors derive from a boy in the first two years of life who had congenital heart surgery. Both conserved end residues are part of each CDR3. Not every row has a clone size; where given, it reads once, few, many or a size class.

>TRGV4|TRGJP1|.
CATVTTGWFKIF
TGTGCCACCGTCACCACTGGTTGGTTCAAGATATTT
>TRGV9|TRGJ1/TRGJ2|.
CALWEVEKLF
TGTGCCTTGTGGGAGGTCGAGAAACTCTTT
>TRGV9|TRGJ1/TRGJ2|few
CALWTRTCYKKLF
TGTGCCTTGTGGACGAGAACCTGTTATAAGAAACTCTTT
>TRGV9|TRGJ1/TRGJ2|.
CALWEVRGKKLF
TGTGCCTTGTGGGAGGTAAGGGGGAAGAAACTCTTT
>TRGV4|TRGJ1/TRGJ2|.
CATFYYKKLF
TGTGCCACGTTTTATTATAAGAAACTCTTT
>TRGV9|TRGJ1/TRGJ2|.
CALWEVHRDYYKKLF
TGTGCCTTGTGGGAGGTGCATAGGGATTATTATAAGAAACTCTTT
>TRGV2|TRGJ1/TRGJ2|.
CATWDVRLGYKKLF
TGTGCCACCTGGGATGTTCGTCTTGGTTATAAGAAACTCTTT
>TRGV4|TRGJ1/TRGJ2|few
CATWDGLGYKKLF
TGTGCCACCTGGGATGGTCTCGGTTATAAGAAACTCTTT
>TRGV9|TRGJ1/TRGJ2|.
CALWEGQTYYKKLF
TGTGCCTTGTGGGAGGGCCAAACTTATTATAAGAAACTCTTT
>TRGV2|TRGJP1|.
CATWDGPFKIF
TGTGCCACCTGGGACGGGCCGTTCAAGATATTT
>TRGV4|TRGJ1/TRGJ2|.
CATWDGPSITYYKKLF
TGTGCCACCTGGGATGGGCCTTCGATTACTTATTATAAGAAACTCTTT
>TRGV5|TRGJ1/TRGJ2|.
CATWDRLLCYKKLF
TGTGCCACCTGGGACAGGCTACTTTGTTATAAGAAACTCTTT
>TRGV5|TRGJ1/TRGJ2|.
CATWDRRRNYYKKLF
TGTGCCACCTGGGACAGGCGGCGGAATTATTATAAGAAACTCTTT
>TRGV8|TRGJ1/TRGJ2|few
CATWMPTDKKLF
TGTGCCACCTGGATGCCTACCGATAAGAAACTCTTT
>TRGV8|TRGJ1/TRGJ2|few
CATWVGYKKLF
TGTGCCACCTGGGTGGGTTATAAGAAACTCTTT
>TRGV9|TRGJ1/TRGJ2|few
CALWEARREKLF
TGTGCCTTGTGGGAGGCGCGACGGGAGAAACTCTTT
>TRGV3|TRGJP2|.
CATWDCSDWIKTF
TGTGCCACCTGGGACTGTAGTGATTGGATCAAGACGTTT
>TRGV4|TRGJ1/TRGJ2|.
CATWDGRFRYKKLF
TGTGCCACCTGGGATGGTAGGTTCCGATATAAGAAACTCTTT
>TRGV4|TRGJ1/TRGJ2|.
CATWGYYYKKLF
TGTGCCACCTGGGGCTATTATTATAAGAAACTCTTT
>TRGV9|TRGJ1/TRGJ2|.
CALWEGGCQKLF
TGTGCCTTGTGGGAGGGAGGTTGTCAGAAACTCTTT
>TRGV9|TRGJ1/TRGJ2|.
CALWEVGKDKKLF
TGTGCCTTGTGGGAGGTGGGGAAAGATAAGAAACTCTTT
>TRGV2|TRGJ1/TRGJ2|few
CATWDLLYYKKLF
TGTGCCACCTGGGACCTACTTTATTATAAGAAACTCTTT